A selection of T cell receptor beta chains follows, all from one sample in a study of blood T cell repertoires in COVID-19. Sequenced by immunoSEQ multiplex PCR; TCRdb stores in-frame clones only, minus some. The sample has about 190,000 clones, nearly 90% seen once. Specimen: peripheral blood. These receptors were collected from a man aged 45-65 years with acute or convalescent COVID-19. Both conserved end residues are part of each CDR3. D genes are given only for firm matches. Rows give clone size only sometimes, using once, few, many, or a class for an expanded clone.

>few|TRBV5-6|TRBD1|TRBJ1-3
TGTGCCAGCAGCTTGGCAGGGGGCTCTGGAAACACCATATATTTT
CASSLAGGSGNTIYF
>-|TRBV28|-|TRBJ2-4
TGTGCCAGCAGTTTAGGAGGAGTTCTAAACATTCAGTACTTC
CASSLGGVLNIQYF
>-|TRBV12-3/TRBV12-4|-|TRBJ2-1
TGTGCCAGCAGTTTCTTCGGGGACAATGAGCAGTTCTTC
CASSFFGDNEQFF
>once|TRBV5-5|-|TRBJ2-2
TGTGCCAGCGGCACGAACACCGGGGAGCTGTTTTTT
CASGTNTGELFF
>-|TRBV28|TRBD1|TRBJ1-1
TGTGCCAGCAGTTCCTCGGGACAGGGAGCCACTGAAGCTTTCTTT
CASSSSGQGATEAFF
>-|TRBV9|-|TRBJ2-1
TGTGCCAGCAGCGTAGGGTTGGACAGCAATGAGCAGTTCTTC
CASSVGLDSNEQFF
>-|TRBV6-4|-|TRBJ2-3
TGTGCCAGCAGTAGACAAGGAGGGGATACGCAGTATTTT
CASSRQGGDTQYF
>-|TRBV19|-|TRBJ1-5
TGTGCCAGTAGTCCCGTTGGGCGCAATCAGCCCCAGCATTTT
CASSPVGRNQPQHF
>once|TRBV6-1|-|TRBJ1-2
TGTGCCAGCAGTGAAAGGAGTATGGGGGCCGATGGCTACACCTTC
CASSERSMGADGYTF
>-|TRBV4-2|TRBD1|TRBJ1-2
TGTGCCAGCAGCCAAGGGGGGACAGGGGGCGGCTATGGCTACACCTTC
CASSQGGTGGGYGYTF
>-|TRBV18|-|TRBJ1-1
TGTGCCAGCTCACCTGCGGGACGGCTGAACACTGAAGCTTTCTTT
CASSPAGRLNTEAFF
>-|TRBV30|-|TRBJ1-4
TGTGCCTGGAGTGTAGGGGGGGATAATGAAAAACTGTTTTTT
CAWSVGGDNEKLFF
>-|TRBV11-1|-|TRBJ2-1
TGTGCCAGCAGCTTTGGGGGACTCTCCTACAATGAGCAGTTCTTC
CASSFGGLSYNEQFF
>-|TRBV6-5|-|TRBJ2-5
TGTGCCAGCAGCTATACAGCGGAAGAGACCCAGTACTTC
CASSYTAEETQYF
>-|TRBV30|-|TRBJ2-2
TGTGCCTGGACGCAGGGAACCGGGGAGCTGTTTTTT
CAWTQGTGELFF
>-|TRBV7-2|-|TRBJ1-1
TGTGCCAGCAGCCCCAGAAGAAACACTGAAGCTTTCTTT
CASSPRRNTEAFF
>-|TRBV11-3|-|TRBJ2-3
TGTGCCAGCAGCTTAGCAGGGGTGGCAGATACGCAGTATTTT
CASSLAGVADTQYF
>-|TRBV19|TRBD1|TRBJ1-2
TGTGCCAGTAGTGGACAGGGCTATGGCTACACCTTC
CASSGQGYGYTF
>-|TRBV12-3/TRBV12-4|-|TRBJ2-2
TGTGCCAGCAGGACTGCCAACACCGGGGAGCTGTTTTTT
CASRTANTGELFF
>-|TRBV5-3|TRBD1|TRBJ2-4
TGTGCCAGAAGCTTGAAAAAGGGGGGACCAATCGACAGGGGAAGGTTATGGAACATTCAGTACTTC
CARSLKKGGPIDRGRLWNIQYF
>-|TRBV5-6|-|TRBJ1-1
TGTGCCAGCAGCTTGGCCGGGGGGGTAAGGAAGGACACTGAAGCTTTCTTT
CASSLAGGVRKDTEAFF
>-|TRBV19|-|TRBJ2-5
TGTGCCAGTAGTATAGATCCGCCGGGATCGGGTGAGACCCAGTACTTC
CASSIDPPGSGETQYF
>once|TRBV7-2|-|TRBJ2-1
TGTGCCAGCAGCCGGACCATGCGGGGTGAGCAGTTCTTC
CASSRTMRGEQFF
>few|TRBV2|TRBD2|TRBJ2-1
TGTGCCATGCGGGGGGGGTACAATGAGCAGTTCTTC
CAMRGGYNEQFF
>-|TRBV7-2|TRBD2|TRBJ2-3
TGTGCCAGCAGCTTAGAGGGACTAGCGGGGGGAATTACAGATACGCAGTATTTT
CASSLEGLAGGITDTQYF
>-|TRBV27|TRBD1|TRBJ1-6
TGTGCCAGCAGGACGGGACAGGGTGCTTCACCCCTCCACTTT
CASRTGQGASPLHF
>-|TRBV6-6|-|TRBJ1-1
TGTGCCAGCAGTTACGGGCCTTTGGGCACTGAAGCTTTCTTT
CASSYGPLGTEAFF
>few|TRBV4-3|TRBD1|TRBJ1-2
TGCGCCAGCAGCCGCGGACAGGGCATCAACTATGGCTACACCTTC
CASSRGQGINYGYTF
>-|TRBV27|TRBD1|TRBJ2-3
TGTGCCAGCAGTTTTAGGGGGACAGACCCCACAGATACGCAGTATTTT
CASSFRGTDPTDTQYF
>-|TRBV28|-|TRBJ1-4
TGTGCCAGCAGAGGTGGGGGGACGGCTAATGAAAAACTGTTTTTT
CASRGGGTANEKLFF
>-|TRBV20-1|-|TRBJ1-3
TGCAGTGCTAGTGACAGAGGAAACACCATATATTTT
CSASDRGNTIYF
>-|TRBV18|TRBD1|TRBJ2-7
TGTGCCAGCTCACCACAGGGACAGGGGAATGAGCAGTACTTC
CASSPQGQGNEQYF